The 11 T cell receptor beta chains reported below all come from one sample, sequenced in a study of chemoradiotherapy in HPV16-positive cancers. TCRdb's table, derived via immunoSEQ multiplex PCR, lists solely in-frame clones and lacks some. The sample has fewer than 40,000 clones, roughly 90% seen once. This material consisted of blood, taken from a patient who underwent chemoradiotherapy. These receptors originate from a human donor with HPV-associated anogenital cancer.

The V call is TRBV7-3, the J call TRBJ2-2; 8 bases fit TRBD1. V trimming: 4 bases; J trimming: 7 bases; junction bases outside the gene matches: 11. This CDR3 has 16 amino acids. From germline, CDR1 is SGHTA and CDR2 FQGTGA. The CDR3, as DNA: TGTGCCAGCAGCTCCAGGAGACAGGGGACGGGCGGGGAGCTGTTTTTT. Amino acids: CASSSRRQGTGGELFF. The full variable domain, rest sourced from reference TRBV7-3 and TRBJ2-2, is GAGVSQTPSNKVTEKGKYVELRCDPISGHTALYWYRQSLGQGPEFLIYFQGTGAADDSGLPNDRFFAVRPEGSVSTLKIQRTERGDSAVYLCASSSRRQGTGGELFFGEGSRLTVL.

This clone has a handful of counts. The chain recombines TRBV2 with TRBJ1-1; D remains unclear. V dropped 4 bases and J dropped 7 bases, with 16 bases sitting between them. The CDR3 covers 14 residues. Germline V gene sequence: CDR1 SNHLY, CDR2 FYNNEI. CDR3 residues: CASSGMVYSGEAFF. For the CDR3, the DNA is TGTGCCAGCAGTGGAATGGTATATTCGGGTGAAGCTTTCTTT.

This chain uses TRBV5-1 with TRBJ2-5, with D perhaps matching TRBD2 (6 bases). The V gene lost 7 bases and the J gene lost 2 bases, with 12 bases spanning the gap. The germline V gene has CDR1 SGHRS and CDR2 YFSETQ. The CDR3 is 13 residues long. This CDR3 is CASGGVPQETQYF. The CDR3 DNA reads TGCGCCAGCGGCGGGGTTCCACAAGAGACCCAGTACTTC. The whole variable domain, filled in from reference TRBV5-1 and TRBJ2-5, reads KAGVTQTPRYLIKTRGQQVTLSCSPISGHRSVSWYQQTPGQGLQFLFEYFSETQRNKGNFPGRFSGRQFSNSRSEMNVSTLELGDSALYLCASGGVPQETQYFGPGTRLLVL.

This sequence joins TRBV2 and TRBJ2-5; D is perhaps TRBD1 or TRBD2 (6 bases each). Germline V lookup: CDR1 SNHLY, CDR2 FYNNEI. V gave up 5 bases and J gave up 5 bases, with 12 bases separating them. The CDR3 sequence is 13 residues long. CDR3 sequence: CASSWGARETQYF. CDR3 bases: TGTGCCAGCAGTTGGGGGGCCCGGGAGACCCAGTACTTC.

The chain recombines TRBV7-8 with TRBJ2-3, with D possibly being TRBD2 (7 bases). From germline, CDR1 is SGHVS and CDR2 FQNEAQ. The CDR3 sequence is 16 residues long. V was shortened by 5 bases and J by 7 bases, with 22 bases between the two germline ends. As DNA, the CDR3 is TGTGCCAGCAGCCAATCCGGGGGGCGGAATGTACATACGCAGTATTTT. Protein sequence: CASSQSGGRNVHTQYF.

This chain joins TRBV6-5 and TRBJ2-1, with D possibly TRBD1 on 6 matching bases. Germline V gene lookup returns CDR1 MNHEY and CDR2 SVGAGI. The CDR3 contains 15 residues. Trimming shortened V by 0 bases and J by 0 bases, and 6 bases separated the two germline ends. CDR3 bases: TGTGCCAGCAGTTACTCGGACAGCTCCTACAATGAGCAGTTCTTC. This gives the protein CASSYSDSSYNEQFF.

CDR3 loop: CASSPTVGDTQYF. CDR3 in DNA: TGTGCCAGCAGCCCCACGGTGGGAGATACGCAGTATTTT. This rearrangement joins TRBV7-7 to TRBJ2-3; D call uncertain. V was cut by 5 bases and J by 5 bases, with 11 bases left in between. The germline V gene encodes CDR1 SSHAT and CDR2 FNYEAQ (reference sequence). CDR3 length: 13 residues. Combining the CDR3 with reference TRBV7-7 and TRBJ2-3 gives the whole variable domain GAGVSQSPRYKVTKRGQDVTLRCDPISSHATLYWYQQALGQGPEFLTYFNYEAQPDKSGLPSDRFSAERPEGSISTLTIQRTEQRDSAMYRCASSPTVGDTQYFGPGTRLTVL.

The genes are TRBV5-5 and TRBJ1-2; D remains unclear. This CDR3 is built from 14 residues. Germline V gives CDR1 SGHKS, CDR2 YYEKEE (reference sequence). V was trimmed by 4 bases and J by 2 bases, leaving 12 bases between them. DNA of the CDR3: TGTGCCAGCAGCGCGCCGGGGAACAACTATGGCTACACCTTC. It is translated as CASSAPGNNYGYTF. Full variable domain (missing parts from reference TRBV5-5 and TRBJ1-2): DAGVTQSPTHLIKTRGQQVTLRCSPISGHKSVSWYQQVLGQGPQFIFQYYEKEERGRGNFPDRFSARQFPNYSSELNVNALLLGDSALYLCASSAPGNNYGYTFGSGTRLTVV.

V gene TRBV9 combines with J gene TRBJ2-1; 11 bases agree with TRBD2. V was pared by 4 bases and J by 7 bases, with 13 bases of the junction left unmatched. Germline loops: CDR1 SGDLS, CDR2 YYNGEE. The CDR3 totals 17 residues. The chain's CDR3 is CASSQGMALAGENEQFF. The CDR3 region has the DNA TGTGCCAGCAGCCAAGGGATGGCACTAGCGGGGGAGAATGAGCAGTTCTTC.

This clone occurred a few times. The chain is built from TRBV15 and TRBJ2-7; D perhaps matches TRBD1 (6 bases). Looked up from germline, CDR1 is LNHNV and CDR2 is YYDKDF (reference sequence). This CDR3 contains 14 residues. Trimming pared 5 bases from V and 2 bases from J, leaving 13 bases between. CDR3 bases: TGTGCCACCAGCCCAGCAGGGGCTCCCTACGAGCAGTACTTC. This encodes CATSPAGAPYEQYF.

This clone has a single count. V usage is TRBV27 and J usage is TRBJ1-1, with D perhaps matching TRBD1 (6 bases). Trimming pared 6 bases from V and 1 base from J, leaving 12 bases between. The CDR3 loop spans 14 amino acids. Germline lookup yields CDR1 MNHEY and CDR2 SMNVEV (reference sequence). The CDR3 here is CASSLGTQNTEAFF. In DNA form, the CDR3 reads TGTGCCAGCAGCCTAGGGACACAGAACACTGAAGCTTTCTTT.